These 26 T cell receptor beta chains were sequenced from one sample in a study of T cell repertoires in cytomegalovirus infection. Their recognized antigens are unknown. Each CDR3 protein gets one entry after TCRdb re-called the reads with MiXCR. The sample carries a few hundred thousand distinct CDR3 sequences, over 35% recorded once. The material was cultured PBMCs, obtained from culture after CMV antigen stimulation. These receptors were taken from a human donor in good health (CMV status not recorded). Some clones in this sample may be carry-over from other donors' samples.

The CDR3 sequence: CASSYSRGGEKLFF. The CDR3 region has the DNA TGTGCCAGCAGTTACTCGAGGGGAGGAGAAAAACTGTTTTTT. J is TRBJ1-4 and V is TRBV6-2 or TRBV6-3, with D possibly matching TRBD1 (5 bases). The germline CDR1 and CDR2 sequences are MNHEY and SVGEGT. The CDR3 totals 14 residues. The V gene lost 0 bases and the J gene lost 8 bases, with 10 bases spanning the gap.

This clonotype came up a few times. This chain uses TRBV12-3 or TRBV12-4 with TRBJ1-5; D is ambiguous. Trimming took off 2 bases at V and 4 bases at J, with 6 bases between the two ends. The CDR3 totals 13 residues. The CDR3 DNA sequence: TGTGCCAGCAGTTTATTGGAGAATCAGCCCCAGCATTTT. It specifies CASSLLENQPQHF.

This clonotype was picked up a small number of times. This sequence joins TRBV7-2 and TRBJ2-5; TRBD2 aligns across 13 bases. CDR1 is SGHTA, CDR2 FQGNSA, per germline. The CDR3 runs 17 residues. Germline trimming cut 5 bases from V and 0 bases from J; bases unmatched to any gene: 6. CDR3 nucleotide sequence: TGTGCCAGCAGCATTGGACTAGCGGGGGCGAACCAAGAGACCCAGTACTTC. It is translated as CASSIGLAGANQETQYF.

This clonotype was seen only a few times. The chain employs TRBV5-1 and TRBJ2-7; 7 nucleotides agree with TRBD1. The CDR3 is 15 amino acids. Germline-derived CDR1 and CDR2 are SGHRS and YFSETQ. The V gene end was trimmed by 4 bases and the J gene end by 0 bases; junction bases not matched to a gene: 7. CDR3 loop: CASSPEGTDSYEQYF. The CDR3 DNA follows: TGCGCCAGCAGCCCCGAAGGGACAGACTCCTACGAGCAGTACTTC.

Worth noting for this clonotype: An end of the junction differs from the germline gene, which may be a read error. The chain joins TRBV7-2 to TRBJ2-3; the match to TRBD2 covers 11 bases. This CDR3 spans 15 amino acids. Germline lookup yields CDR1 SGHTA and CDR2 FQGNSA. The CDR3 sequence is CASSLTSGSVNTKYF. The DNA of the CDR3 is TGTGCCAGCAGCTTAACTAGCGGGAGTGTAAATACGAAGTATTTT.

The gene calls are TRBV19 and TRBJ1-5; TRBD1 is a possible D gene (5 bases). V was pared by 3 bases and J by 9 bases, with 21 bases between. Germline loops: CDR1 LNHDA, CDR2 SQIVND (reference sequence). The CDR3 runs 16 residues. The CDR3 nucleotides are TGTGCCAGTAGTATCACCTCGTCGGGGCCAGGGAGGCCCCAGCATTTT. Translated, it gives CASSITSSGPGRPQHF.

The J gene is TRBJ2-1, the V gene TRBV20-1; TRBD1 or TRBD2 may be the D gene (6 bases each). V was clipped by 0 bases and J by 1 base, with 13 bases between them. Germline values: CDR1 DFQATT, CDR2 SNEGSKA (reference sequence). The CDR3 contains 16 residues. The CDR3 sequence is CSARDNEGGSYNEQFF. The CDR3 DNA reads as TGCAGTGCTAGAGATAATGAGGGGGGTTCCTACAATGAGCAGTTCTTC.

This sequence joins TRBV20-1 and TRBJ2-3, with D uncertain. In germline, CDR1 is DFQATT, CDR2 SNEGSKA (reference sequence). V was trimmed by 3 bases and J by 5 bases, leaving 9 bases between them. CDR3 size: 12 residues. CDR3 residues: CSASFTIDTQYF. CDR3 sequence (DNA): TGCAGTGCTAGCTTCACGATAGATACGCAGTATTTT.

The V call is TRBV5-1, the J call TRBJ2-3, with TRBD2 as a possible D gene (5 bases). Looked up from germline, CDR1 is SGHRS and CDR2 is YFSETQ. CDR3 length: 15 amino acids. The ends were cut back, 6 bases at V and 0 bases at J, with 14 bases in the middle. The CDR3 sequence is CASKPEGASTDTQYF. The CDR3 DNA is TGCGCCAGCAAACCCGAGGGCGCTAGCACAGATACGCAGTATTTT.

In the case of this clonotype: A read error may account for a junction end that differs from germline. This chain links TRBV5-4 with TRBJ1-1; D is uncertain. The germline V gene has CDR1 SGHNT and CDR2 YYREEE (reference sequence). This CDR3 comprises 15 residues. CDR3 region: CASSFGHEEHTEAFF. The CDR3 bases are TGCGCCAGCAGCTTTGGGCATGAGGAGCACACTGAAGCTTTCTTT.

This chain links TRBV7-8 with TRBJ2-7; TRBD1 or TRBD2 may be the D gene (5 bases each). The V and J ends lost 0 bases and 3 bases respectively, with 12 bases between them. CDR3 length: 15 amino acids. Germline values: CDR1 SGHVS, CDR2 FQNEAQ. CDR3 sequence (DNA): TGTGCCAGCAGCTTAGCATGGGACGTCTACTACGAGCAGTACTTC. Encoded protein: CASSLAWDVYYEQYF.

The V gene is TRBV14, the J gene TRBJ2-7, with 7 bases identical to TRBD1. CDR1 and CDR2 (germline): SGHDN, FVKESK. Trimming removed 5 bases from V and 0 bases from J; junction bases left unmatched: 7. The CDR3 consists of 15 residues. The CDR3 protein is CASSALGQSSYEQYF. In DNA form, the CDR3 reads TGTGCCAGCAGCGCACTGGGACAGAGCTCCTACGAGCAGTACTTC.

This chain uses TRBV27 with TRBJ2-2, with D perhaps TRBD1 (6 bases). The CDR3 is made up of 17 amino acids. The V end lost 3 bases, the J end lost 3 bases, and 17 bases lay between the germline ends. CDR1 and CDR2 (germline): MNHEY, SMNVEV (reference sequence). The CDR3 DNA reads as TGTGCCAGCAGTTTCCGTCAGGGGTCCCAATACACCGGGGAGCTGTTTTTT. Its translation: CASSFRQGSQYTGELFF.

This clonotype showed up just a few times. This chain's CDR3 is CASGDRDKETQYF. DNA of the CDR3: TGTGCCAGCGGCGACAGGGATAAAGAGACCCAGTACTTC. The rearrangement joins TRBV6-1 to TRBJ2-5; 7 bases map to TRBD1. CDR1 is MNHNS and CDR2 is SASEGT in the germline V gene. Trimming removed 8 bases from V and 3 bases from J; junction bases left unmatched: 6. This CDR3 is built from 13 residues.

The V and J genes are TRBV25-1 and TRBJ2-1; either TRBD1 or TRBD2 may supply D (5 bases each). V was clipped by 5 bases and J by 7 bases, with 18 bases between them. CDR3 length: 15 amino acids. Germline lookup yields CDR1 MGHDK and CDR2 SYGVNS. The CDR3 sequence: CASSKGRNLGNEQFF. The CDR3 DNA is TGTGCCAGCAGTAAGGGACGCAACTTAGGTAATGAGCAGTTCTTC. The whole variable domain, remainder taken from reference TRBV25-1 and TRBJ2-1, is EADIYQTPRYLVIGTGKKITLECSQTMGHDKMYWYQQDPGMELHLIHYSYGVNSTEKGDLSSESTVSRIRTEHFPLTLESARPSHTSQYLCASSKGRNLGNEQFFGPGTRLTVL.

In its sample, this clonotype was seen a few times. V and J are TRBV12-5 and TRBJ2-5; 9 bases agree with TRBD1. The CDR3 extends over 14 amino acids. CDR1 LGHNT and CDR2 FRNRAP come from the germline V gene. Trimming took 1 base from V and 5 from J; bases not matched to a gene: 2. The CDR3 bases are TGTGCTAGTGGTTTGGGGACAGGGGTTGAGACCCAGTACTTC. Amino acids: CASGLGTGVETQYF.

This chain uses TRBV5-4 with TRBJ2-3, with TRBD1 identical over 9 bases. V lost 0 bases and J lost 4; bases outside the gene matches: 3. The germline V gene has CDR1 SGHNT and CDR2 YYREEE (reference sequence). The CDR3 loop spans 15 amino acids. In nucleotides, the CDR3 is TGTGCCAGCAGCTTGGCGGGGACAGGGCCAGATACGCAGTATTTT. As protein: CASSLAGTGPDTQYF.

The chain uses TRBV19 and TRBJ1-3; TRBD1 matches 8 bases. The CDR3 contains 15 residues. Germline loops: CDR1 LNHDA, CDR2 SQIVND (reference sequence). Germline trimming cut 4 bases from V and 2 bases from J; bases unmatched to any gene: 4. CDR3 region: CASSTRTGTGNTIYF. For the CDR3, the DNA is TGTGCCAGTAGTACCCGGACAGGGACTGGAAACACCATATATTTT.

V is TRBV7-9 and J is TRBJ2-7; a possible D gene is TRBD1 (6 bases). The CDR3 is 14 residues long. The germline V gene encodes CDR1 SEHNR and CDR2 FQNEAQ (reference sequence). The V end was cut by 0 bases, the J end by 6 bases, with 12 bases between. As DNA, the CDR3 is TGTGCCAGCAGCTTAGCGAACGGCAGGGGCGAGCAGTACTTC. Translating it yields CASSLANGRGEQYF.

The sample holds a few counts of this clonotype. The chain recombines TRBV7-2 with TRBJ1-5; D not certain. Germline V gene lookup returns CDR1 SGHTA and CDR2 FQGNSA. Trimming cost V 2 bases and J 4 bases, with 12 bases left between them. The CDR3 spans 15 residues. The CDR3 loop is CASSLFDAGNQPQHF. The CDR3 DNA reads as TGTGCCAGCAGCTTATTCGATGCGGGAAATCAGCCCCAGCATTTT.

This clonotype was counted a few times. This chain uses TRBV7-9 with TRBJ2-2, with D tentatively TRBD1 (6 bases). V dropped 2 bases and J dropped 0 bases, with 10 bases sitting between them. Looked up from germline, CDR1 is SEHNR and CDR2 is FQNEAQ (reference sequence). There are 16 residues in the CDR3. The CDR3 sequence is CASSLRDTSNTGELFF. The CDR3 bases are TGTGCCAGCAGCTTAAGGGACACTTCGAACACCGGGGAGCTGTTTTTT.

The rearrangement links TRBV28 to TRBJ2-5, with 7 bases fitting TRBD1. From germline, CDR1 is MDHEN and CDR2 SYDVKM. Unmatched junction bases numbered 17, after V lost 6 bases and J lost 1 base. CDR3 length equals 18 residues. Here the CDR3 DNA reads TGTGCCAGCAGCATACCCTTACCGGGACAGAGTTTCCAAGAGACCCAGTACTTC. Its translation is CASSIPLPGQSFQETQYF. The full variable domain, completed using reference TRBV28 and TRBJ2-5, is DVKVTQSSRYLVKRTGEKVFLECVQDMDHENMFWYRQDPGLGLRLIYFSYDVKMKEKGDIPEGYSVSREKKERFSLILESASTNQTSMYLCASSIPLPGQSFQETQYFGPGTRLLVL.

This clonotype was seen only a few times. In nucleotides, the CDR3 is TGTGCCAGCAGCTCCCATCACTACAGGAGCTCCTACGAGCAGTACTTC. Translation: CASSSHHYRSSYEQYF. The V gene is TRBV7-2, the J gene TRBJ2-7; maybe TRBD1 (5 bases). CDR3 size: 16 residues. The ends were cut back, 4 bases at V and 0 bases at J, with 16 bases in the middle. Looked up from germline, CDR1 is SGHTA and CDR2 is FQGNSA.

Here the CDR3 DNA reads TGTGCCAGCAGCTTAGCGCGTAACAGGAACTATGGCTACACCTTC. It encodes CASSLARNRNYGYTF. V usage is TRBV7-2 and J usage is TRBJ1-2, with D tentatively TRBD1 (5 bases). Trimming removed 0 bases at V and 2 bases at J, with 10 bases between. The germline gives CDR1 SGHTA, CDR2 FQGNSA. The CDR3 sequence is 15 residues long.

The chain recombines TRBV20-1 with TRBJ2-7; tentatively, D is TRBD2 (6 bases). Looked up from germline, CDR1 is DFQATT and CDR2 is SNEGSKA (reference sequence). The CDR3 is 16 residues long. Trimming removed 3 bases at V and 5 bases at J, with 23 bases between. CDR3 sequence (DNA): TGCAGTGCTAGCCCTCTATTTGGCGGGACCCCCAACGAGCAGTACTTC. It yields the protein CSASPLFGGTPNEQYF.

This clonotype was observed a handful of times. The chain carries TRBV7-8 and TRBJ2-7; possibly TRBD1 or TRBD2 for D (5 bases each). Germline V gene sequence: CDR1 SGHVS, CDR2 FQNEAQ. Trimming removed 5 bases at V and 3 bases at J, with 17 bases between. This CDR3 comprises 15 residues. DNA of the CDR3: TGTGCCAGCAGCGATGCCGTCCGGGGCCTCTACGAGCAGTACTTC. Its translation is CASSDAVRGLYEQYF.